This TCR beta chain was documented in a study of CD8 T cells in Susac syndrome. About the study: Active disease was present in roughly 6 of the sequenced Susac syndrome patients, and remission in about eight. Treatment at blood withdrawal was none, corticosteroids, or intravenous immunoglobulin alone in Susac syndrome patients.

Random-hexamer reverse transcription was applied to roughly 0.5 to 1 ug RNA. One entry per CDR3 protein, called by TCRdb with MiXCR from the immunoSEQ multiplex PCR reads. This table holds about 76,000 distinct CDR3 sequences, approximately 93% found once. Whole-study findings and limits: In TEMRA cells and active patients, CD8+ clonal expansion in Susac reached its peak.

As for this clonotype: Its cognate antigen is unknown.

The CDR3 extends over 14 amino acids. V lost 7 bases, J lost 1 base, and 10 bases lay in between. FACS was used to enrich TEMRA cells, whereas the CD8+ and CD4+ T cells were obtained by negative isolation. The chain recombines TRBV12-3 or TRBV12-4 with TRBJ2-2; no definite D call. Sequencing input: CD8+ T cells from PBMCs. The clonotype originates from a human donor with Susac syndrome. CDR3 nucleotides: TGTGCCAGCACCAAACGGCGGAACACCGGGGAGCTGTTTTTT. Amino acids: CASTKRRNTGELFF.